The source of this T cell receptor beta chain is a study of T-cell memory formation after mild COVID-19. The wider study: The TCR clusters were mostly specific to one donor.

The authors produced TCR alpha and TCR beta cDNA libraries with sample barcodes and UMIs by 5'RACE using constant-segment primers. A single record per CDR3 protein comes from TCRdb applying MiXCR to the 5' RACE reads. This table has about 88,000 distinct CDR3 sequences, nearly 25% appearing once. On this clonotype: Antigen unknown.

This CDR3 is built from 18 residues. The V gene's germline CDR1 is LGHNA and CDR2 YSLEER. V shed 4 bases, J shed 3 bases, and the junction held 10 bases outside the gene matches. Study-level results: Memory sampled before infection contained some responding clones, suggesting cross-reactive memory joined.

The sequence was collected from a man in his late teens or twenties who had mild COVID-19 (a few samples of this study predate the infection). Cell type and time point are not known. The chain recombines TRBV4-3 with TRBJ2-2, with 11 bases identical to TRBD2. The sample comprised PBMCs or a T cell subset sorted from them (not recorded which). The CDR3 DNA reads TGCGCCAGCAGCCCGATGCTAGCGGGGGGCGCGGACACCGGGGAGCTGTTTTTT. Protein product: CASSPMLAGGADTGELFF.